This T cell receptor beta chain originates from a study of blood T cell repertoires in COVID-19. Trimming pared 0 bases from V and 4 bases from J, leaving 8 bases between. The CDR3 extends over 13 amino acids. Looked up from germline, CDR1 is SGDLS and CDR2 is YYNGEE. Libraries were prepared by immunoSEQ multiplex PCR; TCRdb keeps only in-frame clonotypes and omits some of them. The table has around 130,000 clones, approximately 88% seen once; the top ten hold about 18%. J is TRBJ2-7 and V is TRBV9; D might be TRBD2 (6 bases). The receptor was derived from a woman older than 75 with acute or convalescent COVID-19. Sequencing input: peripheral blood. DNA of the CDR3: TGTGCCAGCAGCGTAGGGGGGACTTACGAGCAGTACTTC. The encoded protein is CASSVGGTYEQYF.